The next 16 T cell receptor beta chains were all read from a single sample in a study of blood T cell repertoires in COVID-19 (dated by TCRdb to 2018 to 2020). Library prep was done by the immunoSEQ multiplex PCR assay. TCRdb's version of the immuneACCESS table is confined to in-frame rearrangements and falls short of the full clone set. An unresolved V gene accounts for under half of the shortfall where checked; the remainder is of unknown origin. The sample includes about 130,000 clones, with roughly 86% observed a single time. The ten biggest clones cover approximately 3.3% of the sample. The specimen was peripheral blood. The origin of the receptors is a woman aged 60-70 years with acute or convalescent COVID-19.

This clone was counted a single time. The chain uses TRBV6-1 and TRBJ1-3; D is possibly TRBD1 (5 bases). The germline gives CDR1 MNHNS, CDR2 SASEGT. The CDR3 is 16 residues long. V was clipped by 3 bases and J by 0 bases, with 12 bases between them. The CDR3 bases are TGTGCCAGCAGTGAGAGACAGCTAATCTCTGGAAACACCATATATTTT. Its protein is CASSERQLISGNTIYF.

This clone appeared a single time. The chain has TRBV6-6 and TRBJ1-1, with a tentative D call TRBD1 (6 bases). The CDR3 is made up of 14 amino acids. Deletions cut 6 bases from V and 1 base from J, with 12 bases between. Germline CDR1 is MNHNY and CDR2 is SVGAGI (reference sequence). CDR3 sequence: CASSPPTGNTEAFF. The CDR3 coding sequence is TGTGCCAGCAGCCCCCCGACAGGGAACACTGAAGCTTTCTTT.

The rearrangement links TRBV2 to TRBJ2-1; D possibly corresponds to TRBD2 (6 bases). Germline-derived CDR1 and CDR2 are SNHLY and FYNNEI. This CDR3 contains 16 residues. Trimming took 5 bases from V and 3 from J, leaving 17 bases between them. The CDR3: CASSSRDSPGYNEQFF. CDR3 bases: TGTGCCAGCAGTTCCCGGGACTCGCCGGGCTACAATGAGCAGTTCTTC.

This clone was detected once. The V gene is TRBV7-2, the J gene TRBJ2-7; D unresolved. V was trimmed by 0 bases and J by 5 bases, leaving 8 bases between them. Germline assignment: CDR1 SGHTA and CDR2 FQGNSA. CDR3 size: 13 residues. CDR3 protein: CASSLAFGDEQYV. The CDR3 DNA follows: TGTGCCAGCAGCTTAGCTTTCGGAGACGAGCAGTACGTC.

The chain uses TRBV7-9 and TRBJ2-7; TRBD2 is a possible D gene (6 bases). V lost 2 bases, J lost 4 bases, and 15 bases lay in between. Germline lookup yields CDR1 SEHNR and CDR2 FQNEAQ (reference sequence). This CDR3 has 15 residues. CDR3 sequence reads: CASSLREEGRYEQYF. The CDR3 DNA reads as TGTGCCAGCAGCTTAAGGGAGGAGGGTAGGTACGAGCAGTACTTC.

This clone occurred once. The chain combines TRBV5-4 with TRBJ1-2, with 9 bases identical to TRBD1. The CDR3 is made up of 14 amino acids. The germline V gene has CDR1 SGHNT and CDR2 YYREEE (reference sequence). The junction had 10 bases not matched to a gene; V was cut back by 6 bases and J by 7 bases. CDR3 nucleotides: TGTGCCAGCACGATAGTGGGACAGGGAGGTGGCTACACCTTC. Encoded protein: CASTIVGQGGGYTF.

This CDR3 reads CASSQGTSGGQFF. The CDR3 DNA sequence: TGTGCCAGCAGCCAAGGCACTAGTGGTGGGCAGTTCTTC. The V and J genes are TRBV4-2 and TRBJ2-1; a weak D match, TRBD2 (5 bases). CDR1 and CDR2 from the germline V gene are LGHNA and YNFKEQ. The V end was cut by 1 base, the J end by 12 bases, with 13 bases between. The CDR3 loop spans 13 amino acids.

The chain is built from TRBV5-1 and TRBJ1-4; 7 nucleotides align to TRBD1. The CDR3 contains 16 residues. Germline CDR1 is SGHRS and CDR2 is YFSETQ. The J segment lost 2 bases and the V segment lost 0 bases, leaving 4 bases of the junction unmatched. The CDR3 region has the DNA TGCGCCAGCAGCTTGGGTCTGACAGGGACTAATGAAAAACTGTTTTTT. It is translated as CASSLGLTGTNEKLFF.

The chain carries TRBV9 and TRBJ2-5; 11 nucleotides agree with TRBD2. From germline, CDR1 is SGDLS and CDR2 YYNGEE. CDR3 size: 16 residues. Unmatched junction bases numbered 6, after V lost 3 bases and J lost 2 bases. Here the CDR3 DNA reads TGTGCCAGCAGCGGTAGCGGGAGGGCCCGACAAGAGACCCAGTACTTC. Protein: CASSGSGRARQETQYF.

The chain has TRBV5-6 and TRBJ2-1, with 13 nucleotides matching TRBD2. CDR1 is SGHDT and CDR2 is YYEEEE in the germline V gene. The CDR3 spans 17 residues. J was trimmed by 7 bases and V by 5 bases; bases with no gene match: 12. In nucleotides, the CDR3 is TGTGCCAGCAGGTGGCGGACTAGCGGGAGAGGCTGGAATGAGCAGTTCTTC. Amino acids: CASRWRTSGRGWNEQFF.

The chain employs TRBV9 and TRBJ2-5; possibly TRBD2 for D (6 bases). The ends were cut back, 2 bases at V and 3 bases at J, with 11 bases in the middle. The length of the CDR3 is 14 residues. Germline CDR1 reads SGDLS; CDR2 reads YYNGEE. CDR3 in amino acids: CASSVSGWEETQYF. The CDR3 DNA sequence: TGTGCCAGCAGCGTGAGCGGGTGGGAAGAGACCCAGTACTTC.

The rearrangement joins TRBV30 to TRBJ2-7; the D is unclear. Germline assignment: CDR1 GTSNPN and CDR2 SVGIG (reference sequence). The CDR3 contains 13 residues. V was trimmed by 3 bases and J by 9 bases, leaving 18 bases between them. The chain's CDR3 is CAWSADFGYWQYF. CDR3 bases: TGTGCCTGGAGCGCCGACTTCGGTTATTGGCAGTACTTC.

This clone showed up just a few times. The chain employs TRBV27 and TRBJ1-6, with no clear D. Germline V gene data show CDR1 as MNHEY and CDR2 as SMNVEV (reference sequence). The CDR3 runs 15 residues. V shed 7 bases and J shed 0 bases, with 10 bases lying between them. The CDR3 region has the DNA TGTGCCAGCAAGTTTGGGAGCTCCTATAATTCACCCCTCCACTTT. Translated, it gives CASKFGSSYNSPLHF.

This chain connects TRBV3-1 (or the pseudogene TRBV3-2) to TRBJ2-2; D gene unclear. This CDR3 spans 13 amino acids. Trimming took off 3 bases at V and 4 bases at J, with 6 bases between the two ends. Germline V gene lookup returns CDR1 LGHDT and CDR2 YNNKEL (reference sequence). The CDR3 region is CASSQLSTGELFF. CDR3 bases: TGTGCCAGCAGCCAGCTTAGCACCGGGGAGCTGTTTTTT.

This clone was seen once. The CDR3 coding sequence is TGCGCCAGCAGCACCCCAGATTTATATAGCAATCAGCCCCAGCATTTT. Its protein product is CASSTPDLYSNQPQHF. V is TRBV5-1 and J is TRBJ1-5; D gene uncertain. V lost 4 bases to trimming and J lost 0 bases, with 14 bases between them. CDR1 SGHRS and CDR2 YFSETQ come from the germline V gene. The CDR3 runs 16 residues.

CDR3 DNA sequence: TGCGCCAGCAGCCAAGGGACTAGAAAGTTCTTC. Translating gives CASSQGTRKFF. This chain links TRBV4-1 with TRBJ2-1; 7 bases are shared with TRBD2. The length of the CDR3 is 11 residues. Germline CDR1 reads MGHRA; CDR2 reads YSYEKL. The J segment lost 14 bases and the V segment lost 1 base, leaving 2 bases of the junction unmatched.